This T cell receptor (beta chain) was retrieved from a study of cytomegalovirus exposure and HLA in healthy donors. Study-wide findings and caveats: A later analysis, which compared TCR beta chains of equal frequency, found the HLA-associated ones more clonally expanded. It emerged from a later analysis that several of the most significant clusters appeared to be linked to common viral pathogens.

The PCR made use of 60 Vbeta and 13 Jbeta primers. Sequencing was performed with immunoSEQ multiplex PCR; in TCRdb, only in-frame clones are kept and a portion is missing. The sample contains 120,000 or so clones, more than 60% of which appear only once. The CDR3 extends over 15 amino acids. From germline, CDR1 is SEHNR and CDR2 FQNEAQ (reference sequence). V lost 1 base and J 2 bases, leaving 11 bases between the germline ends. This clone was found a few times. What it binds is not known. The sample was PBMCs. The V gene is TRBV7-9, the J gene TRBJ2-5; D remains unclear. This TCR was recovered from a middle-aged woman in good health and CMV-seropositive. The DNA for the CDR3 is TGTGCCAGCAGCTTAGTTGGGCACGATCAAGAGACCCAGTACTTC. This sequence encodes CASSLVGHDQETQYF.